One TCR beta chain is described in this entry. The repertoire was sequenced with immunoSEQ multiplex PCR; TCRdb's copy has only in-frame clones and lacks some. The table shows 35,000 to 55,000 clones, with just over 85% occurring only once. This specimen comes from a study of blood T cell repertoires in COVID-19. The junction had 8 bases not matched to a gene; V was cut back by 5 bases and J by 2 bases. Germline lookup yields CDR1 MNHEY and CDR2 SVGEGT. The length of the CDR3 is 15 residues. Specimen: peripheral blood. The chain employs TRBV6-2 or TRBV6-3 and TRBJ1-2; TRBD1 matches at 7 bases. This sequence originates from a man aged 55-75 years with active COVID-19. The DNA for the CDR3 is TGTGCCAGCAGTCGGGACAGCGACCGAAACTATGGCTACACCTTC. Translating gives CASSRDSDRNYGYTF.